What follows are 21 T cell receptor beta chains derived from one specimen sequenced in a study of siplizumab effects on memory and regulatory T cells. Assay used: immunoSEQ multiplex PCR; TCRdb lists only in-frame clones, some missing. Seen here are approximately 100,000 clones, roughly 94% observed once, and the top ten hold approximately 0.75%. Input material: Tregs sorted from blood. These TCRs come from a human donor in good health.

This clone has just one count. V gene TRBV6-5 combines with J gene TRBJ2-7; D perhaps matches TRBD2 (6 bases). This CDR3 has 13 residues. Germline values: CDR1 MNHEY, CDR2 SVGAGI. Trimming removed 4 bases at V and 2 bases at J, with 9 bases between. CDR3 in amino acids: CASSLGGPYEQYF. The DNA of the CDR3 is TGTGCCAGCAGTTTGGGGGGACCCTACGAGCAGTACTTC.

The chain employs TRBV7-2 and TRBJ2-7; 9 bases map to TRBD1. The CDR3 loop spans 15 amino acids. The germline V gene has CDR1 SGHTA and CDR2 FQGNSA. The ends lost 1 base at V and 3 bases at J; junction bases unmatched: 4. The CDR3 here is CASSLGGTGIYEQYF. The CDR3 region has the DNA TGTGCCAGCAGCTTAGGGGGGACAGGGATCTACGAGCAGTACTTC.

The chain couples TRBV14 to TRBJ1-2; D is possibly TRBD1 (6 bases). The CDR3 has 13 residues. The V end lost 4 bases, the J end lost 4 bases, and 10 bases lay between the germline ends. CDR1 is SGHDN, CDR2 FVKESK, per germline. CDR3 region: CASSRDRIYGYTF. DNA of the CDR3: TGTGCCAGCAGCCGAGACAGGATCTATGGCTACACCTTC.

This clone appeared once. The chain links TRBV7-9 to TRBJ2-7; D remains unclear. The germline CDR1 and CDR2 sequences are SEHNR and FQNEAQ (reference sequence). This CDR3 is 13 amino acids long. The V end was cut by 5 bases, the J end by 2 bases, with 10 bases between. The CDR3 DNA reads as TGTGCCAGCAGCCTATATGGCCCCTACGAGCAGTACTTC. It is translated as CASSLYGPYEQYF.

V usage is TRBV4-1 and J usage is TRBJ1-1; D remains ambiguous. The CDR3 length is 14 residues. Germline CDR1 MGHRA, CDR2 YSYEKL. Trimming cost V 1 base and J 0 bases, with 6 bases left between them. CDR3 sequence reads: CASSQVLMNTEAFF. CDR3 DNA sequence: TGCGCCAGCAGCCAAGTCCTGATGAACACTGAAGCTTTCTTT.

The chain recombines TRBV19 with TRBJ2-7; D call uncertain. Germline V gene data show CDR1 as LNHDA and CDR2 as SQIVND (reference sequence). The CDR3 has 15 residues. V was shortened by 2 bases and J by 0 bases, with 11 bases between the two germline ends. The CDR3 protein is CASSIRFQNSYEQYF. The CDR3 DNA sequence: TGTGCCAGTAGTATACGTTTTCAAAACTCCTACGAGCAGTACTTC.

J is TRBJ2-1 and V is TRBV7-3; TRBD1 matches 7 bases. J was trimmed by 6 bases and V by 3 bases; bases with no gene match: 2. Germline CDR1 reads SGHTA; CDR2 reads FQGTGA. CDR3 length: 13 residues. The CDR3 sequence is CASSLTGSNEQFF. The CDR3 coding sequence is TGTGCCAGCAGCTTGACAGGGTCCAATGAGCAGTTCTTC.

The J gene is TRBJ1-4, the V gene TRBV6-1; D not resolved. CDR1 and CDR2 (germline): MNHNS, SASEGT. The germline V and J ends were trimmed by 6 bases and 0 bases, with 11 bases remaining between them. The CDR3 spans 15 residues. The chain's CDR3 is CASSKTEATNEKLFF. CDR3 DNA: TGTGCCAGCAGCAAAACAGAAGCAACTAATGAAAAACTGTTTTTT.

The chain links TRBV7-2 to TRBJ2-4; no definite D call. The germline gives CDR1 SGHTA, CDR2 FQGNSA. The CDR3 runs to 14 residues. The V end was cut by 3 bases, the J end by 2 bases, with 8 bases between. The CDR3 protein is CASSLTHTKNIQYF. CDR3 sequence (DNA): TGTGCCAGCAGCTTGACTCACACCAAAAACATTCAGTACTTC.

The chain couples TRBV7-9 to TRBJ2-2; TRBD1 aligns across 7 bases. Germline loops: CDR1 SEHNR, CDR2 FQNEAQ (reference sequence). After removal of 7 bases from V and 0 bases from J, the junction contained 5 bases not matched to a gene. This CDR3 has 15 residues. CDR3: CASTWGTANTGELFF. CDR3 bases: TGTGCCAGCACTTGGGGGACAGCGAACACCGGGGAGCTGTTTTTT.

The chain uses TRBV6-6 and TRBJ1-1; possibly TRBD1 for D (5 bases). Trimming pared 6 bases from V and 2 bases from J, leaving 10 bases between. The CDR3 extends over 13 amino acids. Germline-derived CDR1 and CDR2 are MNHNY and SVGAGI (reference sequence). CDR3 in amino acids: CASRPGLNTEAFF. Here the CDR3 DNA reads TGTGCCAGCAGGCCGGGACTAAACACTGAAGCTTTCTTT.

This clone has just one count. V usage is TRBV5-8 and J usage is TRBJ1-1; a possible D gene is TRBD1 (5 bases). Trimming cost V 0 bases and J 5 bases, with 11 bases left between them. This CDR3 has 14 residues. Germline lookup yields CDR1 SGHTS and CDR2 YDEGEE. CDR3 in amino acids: CASSLVAGETEAFF. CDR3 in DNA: TGTGCCAGCAGCTTGGTTGCGGGGGAGACTGAAGCTTTCTTT.

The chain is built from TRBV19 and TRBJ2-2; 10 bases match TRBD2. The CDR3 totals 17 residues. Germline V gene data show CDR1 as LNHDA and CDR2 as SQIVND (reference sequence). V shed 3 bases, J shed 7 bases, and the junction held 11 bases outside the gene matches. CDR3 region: CASSIWASGSIGGELFF. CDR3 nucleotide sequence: TGTGCCAGTAGTATCTGGGCTAGCGGGAGTATAGGCGGGGAGCTGTTTTTT.

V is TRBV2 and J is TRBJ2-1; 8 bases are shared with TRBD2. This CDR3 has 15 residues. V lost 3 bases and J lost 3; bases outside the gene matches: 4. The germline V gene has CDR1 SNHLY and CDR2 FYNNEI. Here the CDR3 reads CASSDQAGDYNEQFF. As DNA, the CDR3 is TGTGCCAGCAGTGACCAAGCGGGAGACTACAATGAGCAGTTCTTC.

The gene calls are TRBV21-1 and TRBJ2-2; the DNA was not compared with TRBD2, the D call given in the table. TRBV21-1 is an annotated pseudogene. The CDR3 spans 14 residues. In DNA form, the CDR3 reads TGTGCCAGCAGCGGGACTAGCGGGACCGGGGAGCTGTTTTTT. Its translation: CASSGTSGTGELFF.

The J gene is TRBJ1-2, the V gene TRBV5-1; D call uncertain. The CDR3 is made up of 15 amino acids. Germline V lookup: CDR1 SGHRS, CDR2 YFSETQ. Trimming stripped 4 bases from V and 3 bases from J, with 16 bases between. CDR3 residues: CASSVRGSIDYGYTF. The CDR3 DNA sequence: TGCGCCAGCAGCGTCCGTGGGAGTATTGACTATGGCTACACCTTC.

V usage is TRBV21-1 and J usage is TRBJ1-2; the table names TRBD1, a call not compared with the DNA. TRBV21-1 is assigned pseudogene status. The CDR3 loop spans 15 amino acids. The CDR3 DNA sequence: TGTGCCATCATGTTAGGGGGACAGGGGATTTATGGCTACACCTTC. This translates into CAIMLGGQGIYGYTF.

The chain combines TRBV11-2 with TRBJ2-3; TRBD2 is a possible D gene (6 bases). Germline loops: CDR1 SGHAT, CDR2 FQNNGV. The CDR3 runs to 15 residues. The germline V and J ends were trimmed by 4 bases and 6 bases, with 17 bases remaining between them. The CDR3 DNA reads TGTGCCAGCAGCTATAACCCACTAGCATCCGATACGCAGTATTTT. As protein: CASSYNPLASDTQYF.

DNA of the CDR3: TGTGCCAGCAGCTTAGGAGGGGGCAGTGAAAAACTGTTTTTT. Protein sequence: CASSLGGGSEKLFF. This chain links TRBV7-7 with TRBJ1-4; 7 bases fit TRBD1. This CDR3 region has 14 residues. V gave up 1 base and J gave up 7 bases; unmatched junction bases: 3. CDR1 SSHAT and CDR2 FNYEAQ come from the germline V gene (reference sequence).

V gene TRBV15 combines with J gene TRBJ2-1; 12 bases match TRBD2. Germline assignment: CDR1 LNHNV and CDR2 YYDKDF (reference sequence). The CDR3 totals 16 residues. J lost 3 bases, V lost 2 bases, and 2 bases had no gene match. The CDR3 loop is CATSRRGLAGYNEQFF. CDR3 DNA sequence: TGTGCCACCAGCAGAAGGGGACTAGCGGGCTACAATGAGCAGTTCTTC.

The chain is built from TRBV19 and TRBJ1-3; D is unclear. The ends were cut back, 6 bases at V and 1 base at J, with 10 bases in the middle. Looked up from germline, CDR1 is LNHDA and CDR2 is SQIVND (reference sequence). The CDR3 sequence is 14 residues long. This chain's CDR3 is CASRSGSSGNTIYF. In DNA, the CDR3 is TGTGCCAGTAGGAGCGGGTCATCTGGAAACACCATATATTTT.